The clone carrying this TCR beta chain was seen a few times. This record comes from a study of control samples from healthy donors and cancer patients. The repertoire was sequenced with immunoSEQ multiplex PCR; TCRdb's copy has only in-frame clones and lacks some. The sample holds about 150,000 clones, over 85% seen once. This CDR3 contains 19 residues. The clonotype originates from a man aged 18 to 30 in good health. The chain recombines TRBV21-1 with TRBJ1-5; the table gives TRBD1 as D, unverified against the DNA. TRBV21-1 is classified as a pseudogene. Sequencing was carried out using blood. The CDR3 protein is CASTSKQGQKPYSNQPQHF. Written as DNA, the CDR3 is TGTGCCAGCACCTCAAAACAGGGACAGAAACCTTATAGCAATCAGCCCCAGCATTTT.